This passage covers 22 T cell receptor beta chains from one sample sequenced in a study of monozygotic twins with inflammatory bowel disease. Using the 5' RACE reads, TCRdb records one entry per CDR3 protein without DNA. The ten most abundant clones cover about 8% of a sample with 150,000 to 200,000 distinct CDR3 sequences. The sequenced sample was blood. These receptors were taken from a human donor with ulcerative colitis or Crohn's disease, or a healthy co-twin of an affected twin (not recorded which).

The chain joins TRBV5-3 to TRBJ2-1; TCRdb gives TRBD2 as the D gene, but with no DNA this cannot be confirmed. TRBV5-3 is an ORF; its function is uncertain. The length of the CDR3 is 16 residues. The CDR3 reads CARSLGGESSYNEQFF.

The chain joins TRBV12-3 or TRBV12-4 to TRBJ1-2. The CDR3 runs 15 residues. CDR3 protein: CASSLADMGSYGYTF.

The V gene is TRBV9, the J gene TRBJ2-2; TCRdb selects TRBD1, and the lack of DNA leaves this call unchecked. The CDR3 is 16 amino acids. Germline CDR1 and CDR2: SGDLS and YYNGEE. CDR3 sequence: CASSKTRTGLTGELFF.

The chain carries TRBV6-4 and TRBJ2-7; TCRdb indicates TRBD2, and absent DNA this call remains unverified. Germline V gives CDR1 MRHNA, CDR2 SNTAGT. The CDR3 runs 19 residues. The CDR3 here is CASSTSPASGASHAGEQYF.

The chain uses TRBV2 and TRBJ2-1. There are 15 residues in the CDR3. From germline, CDR1 is SNHLY and CDR2 FYNNEI. CDR3: CASSEQSGIYNEQFF.

The chain recombines TRBV10-3 with TRBJ1-5; the TCRdb call, TRBD1, lacks DNA for checking. Looked up from germline, CDR1 is ENHRY and CDR2 is SYGVKD. This CDR3 has 14 residues. The CDR3 here is CATQTPGGQQPQHF.

The chain carries TRBV7-2 and TRBJ1-5; the TCRdb D gene call, TRBD1, has no DNA to confirm it. CDR1 is SGHTA and CDR2 is FQGNSA in the germline V gene. The CDR3 extends over 15 amino acids. The CDR3 here is CASSYVTGGGQPQHF.

This chain joins TRBV15 and TRBJ2-4. In germline, CDR1 is LNHNV, CDR2 YYDKDF (reference sequence). The CDR3 is made up of 12 amino acids. CDR3 region: CATSSAKNIQYF.

The rearrangement joins TRBV5-1 to TRBJ2-6; TCRdb designates TRBD1, a call that cannot be tested without DNA. CDR3 length equals 17 residues. CDR1 SGHRS and CDR2 YFSETQ come from the germline V gene. This chain's CDR3 is CASSFQGGLSGANVLTF.

The genes are TRBV20-1 and TRBJ1-1; as DNA is missing, the TRBD1 call by TCRdb cannot be tested. In germline, CDR1 is DFQATT, CDR2 SNEGSKA (reference sequence). The CDR3 loop spans 16 amino acids. The CDR3 loop reads CSAREGHRGTNTEAFF.

V is TRBV5-1 and J is TRBJ2-3; TCRdb returns TRBD1, unconfirmable since there is no DNA. This CDR3 spans 15 amino acids. Germline CDR1 is SGHRS and CDR2 is YFSETQ. CDR3 region: CASSHGQGNTDTQYF.

V usage is TRBV20-1 and J usage is TRBJ2-7; TCRdb returns TRBD1, unconfirmable since there is no DNA. Germline V gene sequence: CDR1 DFQATT, CDR2 SNEGSKA (reference sequence). The CDR3 extends over 13 amino acids. The CDR3 is CSANRDPPYEQYF.

This chain links TRBV19 with TRBJ1-1; TCRdb lists TRBD1, though no DNA is available to test this call. CDR1 is LNHDA and CDR2 is SQIVND in the germline V gene (reference sequence). The CDR3 totals 13 residues. CDR3 in amino acids: CASSPTGGTEAFF.

V gene TRBV19 combines with J gene TRBJ1-5; TCRdb's D call of TRBD1 is untestable without DNA. The CDR3 is 16 amino acids. The germline gives CDR1 LNHDA, CDR2 SQIVND (reference sequence). CDR3 sequence reads: CASSSSGTNSNQPQHF.

The chain has TRBV24-1 and TRBJ2-1; without DNA, the TCRdb call of TRBD1 cannot be checked. This CDR3 is built from 17 residues. The V gene's germline CDR1 is KGHDR and CDR2 SFDVKD. CDR3 loop: CATSDPAPGGEGQEQFF.

This chain joins TRBV5-1 and TRBJ1-4; TCRdb's D gene call, TRBD1, goes unchecked for lack of DNA. Germline loops: CDR1 SGHRS, CDR2 YFSETQ. This CDR3 is built from 16 residues. The CDR3 sequence is CASSLSVGAVGEKLFF.

The chain carries TRBV30 and TRBJ2-1. CDR1 GTSNPN and CDR2 SVGIG come from the germline V gene (reference sequence). CDR3 length: 11 residues. Here the CDR3 reads CAWSVISEQFF.

This sequence joins TRBV7-8 and TRBJ1-1. From germline, CDR1 is SGHVS and CDR2 FQNEAQ. This CDR3 comprises 13 residues. The CDR3 region is CASSSLGPAGAFF. The full variable domain, rest sourced from reference TRBV7-8 and TRBJ1-1, is GAGVSQSPRYKVAKRGQDVALRCDPISGHVSLFWYQQALGQGPEFLTYFQNEAQLDKSGLPSDRFFAERPEGSVSTLKIQRTQQEDSAVYLCASSSLGPAGAFFGQGTRLTVV.

This sequence joins TRBV21-1 and TRBJ1-2. TRBV21-1 is described as a pseudogene. CDR3 length: 11 residues. The CDR3 sequence is CASTGGDGYTF.

The rearrangement joins TRBV7-2 to TRBJ1-5; TCRdb returns TRBD1, unconfirmable since there is no DNA. The CDR3 sequence is 14 residues long. The germline V gene encodes CDR1 SGHTA and CDR2 FQGNSA. CDR3 residues: CASRRQGEGQPQHF.

This chain uses TRBV6-2 or TRBV6-3 with TRBJ2-4; lacking DNA, the TRBD2 call made by TCRdb goes unchecked. The CDR3 runs to 14 residues. CDR1 and CDR2 (germline): MNHEY, SVGEGT. The CDR3 region is CASSYGGGGNIQYF.

The chain employs TRBV5-6 and TRBJ2-7. Germline V gene lookup returns CDR1 SGHDT and CDR2 YYEEEE. The CDR3 covers 14 residues. The chain's CDR3 is CASSLDVFSYEQYF.